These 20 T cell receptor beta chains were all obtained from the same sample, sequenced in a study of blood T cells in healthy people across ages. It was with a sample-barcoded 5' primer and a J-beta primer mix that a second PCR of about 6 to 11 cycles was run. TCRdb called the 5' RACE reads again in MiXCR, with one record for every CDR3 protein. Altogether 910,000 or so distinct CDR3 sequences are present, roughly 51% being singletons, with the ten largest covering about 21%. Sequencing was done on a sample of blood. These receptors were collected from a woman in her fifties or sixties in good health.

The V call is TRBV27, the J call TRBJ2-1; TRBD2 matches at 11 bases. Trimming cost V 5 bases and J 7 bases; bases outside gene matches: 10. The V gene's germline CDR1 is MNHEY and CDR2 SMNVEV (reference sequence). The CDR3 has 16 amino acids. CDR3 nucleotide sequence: TGTGCCAGCAGTACCCTACTAGCGGGAGAAGTGAATGAGCAGTTCTTC. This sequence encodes CASSTLLAGEVNEQFF.

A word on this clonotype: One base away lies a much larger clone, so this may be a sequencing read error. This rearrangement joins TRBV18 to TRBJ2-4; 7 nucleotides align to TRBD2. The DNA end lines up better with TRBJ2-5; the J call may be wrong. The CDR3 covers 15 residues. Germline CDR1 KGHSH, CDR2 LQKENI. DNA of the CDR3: TGTGCCAGCTCACCAACGCGGGAGTCGGGCGGGACCCAGTACTTC. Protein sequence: CASSPTRESGGTQYF.

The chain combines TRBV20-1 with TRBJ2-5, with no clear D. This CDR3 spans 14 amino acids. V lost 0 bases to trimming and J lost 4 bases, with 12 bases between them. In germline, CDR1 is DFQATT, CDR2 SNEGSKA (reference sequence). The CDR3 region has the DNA TGCAGTGCTAGAGATTGGAGAGTACCAGAGACCCAGTACTTC. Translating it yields CSARDWRVPETQYF.

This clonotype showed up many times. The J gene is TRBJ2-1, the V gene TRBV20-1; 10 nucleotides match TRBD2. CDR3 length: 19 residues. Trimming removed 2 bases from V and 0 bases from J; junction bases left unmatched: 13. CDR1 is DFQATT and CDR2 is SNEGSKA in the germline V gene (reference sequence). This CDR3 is CSARSLRSSGSSSYNEQFF. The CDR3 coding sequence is TGCAGTGCTAGAAGCCTTCGGTCTAGCGGGAGCAGCTCCTACAATGAGCAGTTCTTC.

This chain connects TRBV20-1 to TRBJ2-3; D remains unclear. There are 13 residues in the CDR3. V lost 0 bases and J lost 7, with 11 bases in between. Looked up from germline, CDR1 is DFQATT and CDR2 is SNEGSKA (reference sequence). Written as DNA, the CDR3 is TGCAGTGCTAGAGAAGGAATTGCAAATACGCAGTATTTT. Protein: CSAREGIANTQYF.

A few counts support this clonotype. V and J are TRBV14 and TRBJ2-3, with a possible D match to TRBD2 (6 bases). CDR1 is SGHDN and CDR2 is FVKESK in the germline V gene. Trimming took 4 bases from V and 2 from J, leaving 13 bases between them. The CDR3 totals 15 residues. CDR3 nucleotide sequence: TGTGCCAGCAGCCCGGGGGTTCTATTCACAGATACGCAGTATTTT. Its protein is CASSPGVLFTDTQYF.

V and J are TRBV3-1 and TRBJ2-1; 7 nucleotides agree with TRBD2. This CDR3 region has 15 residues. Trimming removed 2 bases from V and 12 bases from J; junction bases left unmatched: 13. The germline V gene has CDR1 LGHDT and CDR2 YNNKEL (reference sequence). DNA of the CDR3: TGTGCCAGCAGCCAATCCCCTAGCGGATCTCGAGGGCAGTTCTTC. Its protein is CASSQSPSGSRGQFF.

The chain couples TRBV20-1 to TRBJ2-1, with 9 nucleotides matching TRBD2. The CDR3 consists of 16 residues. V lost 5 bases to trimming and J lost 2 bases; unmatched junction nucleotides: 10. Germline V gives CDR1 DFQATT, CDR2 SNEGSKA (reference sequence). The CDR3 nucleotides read TGCAGTGCTGCCGGACTAGCGAGCCACCCCTACAATGAGCAGTTCTTC. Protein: CSAAGLASHPYNEQFF.

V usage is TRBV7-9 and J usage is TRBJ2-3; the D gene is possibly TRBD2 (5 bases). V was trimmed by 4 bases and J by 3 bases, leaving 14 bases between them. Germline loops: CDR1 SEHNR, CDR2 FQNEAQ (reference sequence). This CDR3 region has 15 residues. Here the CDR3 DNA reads TGTGCCAGCAGCTCCCGGCGGCAGCGGACAGATACGCAGTATTTT. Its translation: CASSSRRQRTDTQYF.

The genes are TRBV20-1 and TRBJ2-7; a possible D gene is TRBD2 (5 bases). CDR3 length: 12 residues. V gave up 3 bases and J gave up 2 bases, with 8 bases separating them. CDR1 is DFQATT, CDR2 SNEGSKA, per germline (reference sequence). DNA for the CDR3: TGCAGTGCTAGCGAGGGCGCCTACGAGCAGTACTTC. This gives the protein CSASEGAYEQYF.

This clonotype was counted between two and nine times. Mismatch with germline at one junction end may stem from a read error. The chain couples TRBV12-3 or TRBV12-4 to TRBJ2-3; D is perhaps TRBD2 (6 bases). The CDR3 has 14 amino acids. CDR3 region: CASSTSLPPDTQYF. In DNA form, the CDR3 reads TGCGCCAGCAGTACTAGCTTGCCCCCAGATACGCAGTATTTT.

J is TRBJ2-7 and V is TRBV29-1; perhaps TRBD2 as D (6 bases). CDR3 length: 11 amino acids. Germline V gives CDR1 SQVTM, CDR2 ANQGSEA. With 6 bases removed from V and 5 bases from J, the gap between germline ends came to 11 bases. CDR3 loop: CSVQEGNEQYF. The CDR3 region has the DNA TGCAGCGTCCAGGAGGGGAACGAGCAGTACTTC.

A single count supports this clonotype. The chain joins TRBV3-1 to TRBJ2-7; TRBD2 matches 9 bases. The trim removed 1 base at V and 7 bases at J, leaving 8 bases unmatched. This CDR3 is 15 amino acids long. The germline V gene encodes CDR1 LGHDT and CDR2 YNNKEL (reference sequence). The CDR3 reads CASSQVAGVLHEQYF. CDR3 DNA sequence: TGTGCCAGCAGCCAAGTAGCGGGAGTCCTCCATGAGCAGTACTTC.

The CDR3 loop reads CASSPGLAGLFLGRSYNEQFF. The CDR3 nucleotides are TGTGCCAGCAGTCCAGGACTAGCGGGATTATTTTTAGGGCGTTCCTACAATGAGCAGTTCTTC. This chain connects TRBV28 to TRBJ2-1, with 12 bases that match TRBD2. The CDR3 is 21 amino acids. Looked up from germline, CDR1 is MDHEN and CDR2 is SYDVKM. J gave up 1 base and V 5 bases, and 18 bases lay outside the gene matches.

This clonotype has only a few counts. The DNA of the CDR3 is TGTGCCAGCAGTGAAACCAGCTCCTACAATGAGCAGTTCTTC. Its protein is CASSETSSYNEQFF. The chain links TRBV27 to TRBJ2-1; no reliable D call. Germline V lookup: CDR1 MNHEY, CDR2 SMNVEV (reference sequence). The CDR3 consists of 14 residues. Deletions cut 5 bases from V and 0 bases from J, with 8 bases between.

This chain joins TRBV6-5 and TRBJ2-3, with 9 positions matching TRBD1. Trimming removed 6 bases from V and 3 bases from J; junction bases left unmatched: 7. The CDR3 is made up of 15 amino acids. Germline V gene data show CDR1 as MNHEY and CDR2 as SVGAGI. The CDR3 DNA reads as TGTGCCAGCAGGGGCGACAGGGGGATAACAGATACGCAGTATTTT. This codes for CASRGDRGITDTQYF.

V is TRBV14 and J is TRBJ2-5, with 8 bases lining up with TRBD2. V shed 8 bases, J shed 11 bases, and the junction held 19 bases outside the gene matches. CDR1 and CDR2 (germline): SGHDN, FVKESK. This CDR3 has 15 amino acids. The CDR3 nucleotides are TGTGCCAGCGGGAAAGCGGGAGTGGGGTTCAATGAGCAGTACTTC. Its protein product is CASGKAGVGFNEQYF. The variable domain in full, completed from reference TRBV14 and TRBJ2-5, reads EAGVTQFPSHSVIEKGQTVTLRCDPISGHDNLYWYRRVMGKEIKFLLHFVKESKQDESGMPNNRFLAERTGGTYSTLKVQPAELEDSGVYFCASGKAGVGFNEQYFGPGTRLLVL.

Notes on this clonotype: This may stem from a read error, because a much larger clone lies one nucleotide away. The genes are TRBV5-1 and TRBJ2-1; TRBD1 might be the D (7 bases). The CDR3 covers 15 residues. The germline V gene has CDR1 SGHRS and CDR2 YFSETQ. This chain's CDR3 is CVSSVGGGATNEQFF. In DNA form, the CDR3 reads TGCGTCAGCAGCGTTGGAGGGGGCGCAACCAATGAGCAGTTCTTC. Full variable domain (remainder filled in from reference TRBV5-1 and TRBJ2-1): KAGVTQTPRYLIKTRGQQVTLSCSPISGHRSVSWYQQTPGQGLQFLFEYFSETQRNKGNFPGRFSGRQFSNSRSEMNVSTLELGDSALYLCVSSVGGGATNEQFFGPGTRLTVL.

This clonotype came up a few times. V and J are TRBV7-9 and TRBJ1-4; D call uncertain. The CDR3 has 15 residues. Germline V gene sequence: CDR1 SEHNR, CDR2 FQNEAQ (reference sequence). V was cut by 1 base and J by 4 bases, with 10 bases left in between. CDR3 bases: TGTGCCAGCAGCTTAGGTGGAGGGATTAATGAAAAACTGTTTTTT. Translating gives CASSLGGGINEKLFF.

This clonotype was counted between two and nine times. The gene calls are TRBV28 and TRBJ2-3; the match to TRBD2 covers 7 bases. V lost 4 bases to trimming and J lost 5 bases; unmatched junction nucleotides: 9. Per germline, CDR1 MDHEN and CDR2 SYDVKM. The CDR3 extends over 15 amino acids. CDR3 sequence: CASSSRGVFGDTQYF. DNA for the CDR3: TGTGCCAGCAGTTCTCGGGGGGTGTTCGGAGATACGCAGTATTTT.